One sample yielded the 13 T cell receptor beta chains listed below, sequenced in a study of T cell clonality in common variable immunodeficiency. Assay used: immunoSEQ multiplex PCR; TCRdb lists only in-frame clones, some missing. The sample includes approximately 44,000 clones, none of them occurring once. Sequencing was performed on peripheral blood mononuclear cells. The origin of the receptors is a person between 18 and 75 years old in good health.

This clone was detected many times. The missing CDR3 end, 3 residues past where the read stops, is filled in from the germline J gene. This sequence joins TRBV20-1 and TRBJ2-3; 14 bases map to TRBD2. CDR3 length: 17 amino acids. V dropped 1 base and J dropped 4; count of bases not matched to a gene: 7. CDR1 is DFQATT and CDR2 is SNEGSKA in the germline V gene (reference sequence). CDR3 protein: CSARGGLAGEGSDTQYF. Partial CDR3 DNA: TGCAGTGCTAGAGGGGGACTAGCGGGAGAGGGCTCAGATACG.

On this clone itself: The CDR3 end lies 3 residues beyond the end of the read and is filled in from the germline J gene. The chain joins TRBV25-1 to TRBJ2-7, with D perhaps matching TRBD1 (6 bases). V was shortened by 1 base and J by 3 bases, with 10 bases between the two germline ends. CDR3 size: 14 residues. Germline CDR1 reads MGHDK; CDR2 reads SYGVNS. The CDR3 loop reads CASSESGTIYEQYF. CDR3 DNA, as far as it was read: TGTGCCAGCAGTGAATCAGGGACAATCTACGAG.

This clone was detected many times. The sequenced fragment ends 3 residues before the CDR3 boundary, so the rest is inferred from the germline J gene. V gene TRBV5-6 combines with J gene TRBJ1-5, with D perhaps matching TRBD1 (5 bases). Germline CDR1 and CDR2: SGHDT and YYEEEE. Trimming shortened V by 3 bases and J by 4 bases, and 11 bases separated the two germline ends. This CDR3 has 14 amino acids. The sequenced part of the CDR3 DNA is TGTGCCAGCAGCTCCGGGACTGCAAATCAGCCC. Translated, it gives CASSSGTANQP. Given in full, the CDR3 is CASSSGTANQPQHF.

This clone was seen ten or more times. A read error may produce the germline difference seen at one junction end. The observed sequence ends 3 residues before the CDR3 terminus, with the missing tail filled in from the germline J gene. The J gene is TRBJ2-1, the V gene TRBV4-2; 8 bases map to TRBD1. CDR1 is LGHNA, CDR2 YNFKEQ, per germline. This CDR3 is 16 amino acids long. CDR3 amino acids: CASSQSTGESYNEQFF. CDR3 DNA, as far as it was read: TGCGCCAGCAGCCAGTCGACAGGGGAATCCTACAATGAG.

This clone has at least ten counts. Sequencing ends 3 residues short of the CDR3 end; the germline J gene provides the rest. This chain joins TRBV10-2 and TRBJ1-6; D gene ambiguous. This CDR3 is 13 amino acids long. Germline V gene lookup returns CDR1 WSHSY and CDR2 SAAADI. Deletions cut 3 bases from V and 8 bases from J, with 8 bases between. The CDR3 region is CASSDRTHSPLHF. The CDR3 DNA, read in part, is TGCGCCAGCAGTGACAGAACCCATTCACCC.

This clone was seen ten or more times. The read falls 3 residues short of the CDR3 end, and the missing part is taken from the germline J gene. V is TRBV28 and J is TRBJ2-7, with 10 bases identical to TRBD2. The CDR3 consists of 16 residues. The V gene's germline CDR1 is MDHEN and CDR2 SYDVKM. The junction had 10 bases not matched to a gene; V was cut back by 5 bases and J by 3 bases. The CDR3 protein is CASSPRTSGSLYEQYF. Partial CDR3 DNA: TGTGCCAGCAGTCCCCGGACTAGCGGTTCGCTCTACGAG.

This clone was detected ten times or more. The read gets to within 3 residues of the CDR3 end, and the germline J gene fills in the rest. The chain couples TRBV19 to TRBJ2-1; 12 bases align to TRBD2. With V trimmed by 5 bases and J by 1 base, 12 bases remained unmatched. Germline CDR1 LNHDA, CDR2 SQIVND (reference sequence). The CDR3 has 19 amino acids. Here the CDR3 reads CASSPQTSGRGMSYNEQFF. CDR3 DNA (partial): TGTGCCAGTAGTCCCCAGACTAGCGGGAGAGGGATGTCCTACAATGAG.

This clone appeared many times. From the germline J gene comes the end of the CDR3, since the read stops 3 residues before it. V gene TRBV7-9 combines with J gene TRBJ1-5; D not resolved. Trimming shortened V by 4 bases and J by 6 bases, and 7 bases separated the two germline ends. Germline V lookup: CDR1 SEHNR, CDR2 FQNEAQ (reference sequence). This CDR3 region has 12 residues. Partial CDR3 DNA: TGTGCCAGCAGCTCGGGTGTTCAGCCC. It specifies CASSSGVQP. The whole CDR3 is CASSSGVQPQHF. Based on the CDR3 plus reference TRBV7-9 and TRBJ1-5, the full variable domain is DTGVSQNPRHKITKRGQNVTFRCDPISEHNRLYWYRQTLGQGPEFLTYFQNEAQLEKSRLLSDRFSAERPKGSFSTLEIQRTEQGDSAMYLCASSSGVQPQHFGDGTRLSIL.

This clone was detected many times. From the germline J gene comes the end of the CDR3, since the read stops 3 residues before it. The chain employs TRBV20-1 and TRBJ1-2; unclear D gene. CDR1 and CDR2 from the germline V gene are DFQATT and SNEGSKA (reference sequence). The V gene lost 3 bases and the J gene lost 4 bases, with 9 bases spanning the gap. This CDR3 is 12 amino acids long. This chain's CDR3 is CSASQTSYGYTF. The sequenced CDR3 bases are TGCAGTGCTAGTCAGACTTCCTATGGC.

This clone was recorded at least ten times. The CDR3 loop reads CASSPDSKYGYTF. The sequenced CDR3 bases are TGTGCCAGCAGCCCGGACAGCAAGTATGGC. This chain uses TRBV7-9 with TRBJ1-2; maybe TRBD1 (6 bases). The CDR3 end lies 3 residues beyond the end of the read and is filled in from the germline J gene. The germline V and J ends were trimmed by 5 bases and 5 bases, with 12 bases remaining between them. The CDR3 is made up of 13 amino acids. CDR1 SEHNR and CDR2 FQNEAQ come from the germline V gene (reference sequence).

This clone turned up a few times. The observed sequence ends 3 residues before the CDR3 terminus, with the missing tail filled in from the germline J gene. V usage is TRBV29-1 and J usage is TRBJ2-7, with 8 bases that match TRBD2. Germline V gene data show CDR1 as SQVTM and CDR2 as ANQGSEA. V gave up 6 bases and J gave up 0 bases; unmatched junction bases: 1. This CDR3 is 12 amino acids long. The sequenced part of the CDR3 DNA is TGCAGCGTAACTAGCGGCTCCTACGAG. This gives the protein CSVTSGSYE. The CDR3 in its entirety is CSVTSGSYEQYF.

This clone was seen many times. The CDR3 end lies 3 residues beyond the end of the read and is filled in from the germline J gene. The gene calls are TRBV5-1 and TRBJ2-7, with D perhaps TRBD1 (5 bases). From germline, CDR1 is SGHRS and CDR2 YFSETQ. The CDR3 has 14 amino acids. Trimming pared 5 bases from V and 4 bases from J, leaving 16 bases between. CDR3 DNA (partial): TGCGCCAGCAGGGTCTTCCTAGGGGCTTACGAG. Translated, it gives CASRVFLGAYE. The CDR3 in its entirety is CASRVFLGAYEQYF. Drawing the rest from reference TRBV5-1 and TRBJ2-7, the complete variable domain is KAGVTQTPRYLIKTRGQQVTLSCSPISGHRSVSWYQQTPGQGLQFLFEYFSETQRNKGNFPGRFSGRQFSNSRSEMNVSTLELGDSALYLCASRVFLGAYEQYFGPGTRLTVT.

This clone was picked up many times. The CDR3 end is not reached by the read, which stops 3 residues before it; the germline J gene fills it in. V usage is TRBV20-1 and J usage is TRBJ2-3; TRBD2 agrees at 9 bases. Per the germline V gene, CDR1 is DFQATT and CDR2 is SNEGSKA (reference sequence). The CDR3 is 17 amino acids. V dropped 3 bases and J dropped 6; count of bases not matched to a gene: 16. Partial CDR3 DNA: TGCAGTGCTAGGGCGGGAGGGCCGGTTGTGGGGTTCGATACG. Amino acid sequence: CSARAGGPVVGFDT. The whole CDR3 sequence reads CSARAGGPVVGFDTQYF.